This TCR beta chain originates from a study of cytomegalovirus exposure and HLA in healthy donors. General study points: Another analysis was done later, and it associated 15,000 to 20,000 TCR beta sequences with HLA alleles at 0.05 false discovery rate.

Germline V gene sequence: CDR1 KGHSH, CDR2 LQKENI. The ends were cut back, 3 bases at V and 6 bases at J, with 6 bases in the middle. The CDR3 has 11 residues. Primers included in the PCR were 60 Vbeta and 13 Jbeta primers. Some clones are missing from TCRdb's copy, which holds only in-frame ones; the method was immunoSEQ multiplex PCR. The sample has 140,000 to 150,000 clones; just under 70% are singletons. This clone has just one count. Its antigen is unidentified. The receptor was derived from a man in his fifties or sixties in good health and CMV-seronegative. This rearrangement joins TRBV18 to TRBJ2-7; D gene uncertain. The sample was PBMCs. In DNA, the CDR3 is TGTGCCAGCTCACCGCGGAGCGAGCAGTACTTC. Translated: CASSPRSEQYF.